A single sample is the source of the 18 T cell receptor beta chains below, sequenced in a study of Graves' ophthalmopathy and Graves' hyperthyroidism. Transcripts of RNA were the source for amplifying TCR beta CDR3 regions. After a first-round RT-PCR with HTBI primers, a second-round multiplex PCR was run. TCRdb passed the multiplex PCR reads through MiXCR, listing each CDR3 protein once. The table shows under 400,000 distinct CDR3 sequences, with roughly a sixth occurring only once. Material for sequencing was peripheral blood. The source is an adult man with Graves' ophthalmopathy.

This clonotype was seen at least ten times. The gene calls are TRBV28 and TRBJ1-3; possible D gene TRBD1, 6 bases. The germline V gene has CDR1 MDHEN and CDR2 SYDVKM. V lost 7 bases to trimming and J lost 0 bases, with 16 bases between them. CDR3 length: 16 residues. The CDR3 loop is CASTLGGQLSGNTIYF. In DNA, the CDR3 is TGTGCCAGCACCCTCGGTGGACAGCTCTCTGGAAACACCATATATTTT. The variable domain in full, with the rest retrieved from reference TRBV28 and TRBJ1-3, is DVKVTQSSRYLVKRTGEKVFLECVQDMDHENMFWYRQDPGLGLRLIYFSYDVKMKEKGDIPEGYSVSREKKERFSLILESASTNQTSMYLCASTLGGQLSGNTIYFGEGSWLTVV.

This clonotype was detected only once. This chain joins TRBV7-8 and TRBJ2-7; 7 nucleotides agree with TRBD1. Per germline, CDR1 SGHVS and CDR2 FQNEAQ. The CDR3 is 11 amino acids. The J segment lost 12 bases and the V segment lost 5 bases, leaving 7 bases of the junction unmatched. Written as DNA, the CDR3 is TGTGCCAGCAGCGGGGACAGTCCGCTGTACTTC. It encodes CASSGDSPLYF.

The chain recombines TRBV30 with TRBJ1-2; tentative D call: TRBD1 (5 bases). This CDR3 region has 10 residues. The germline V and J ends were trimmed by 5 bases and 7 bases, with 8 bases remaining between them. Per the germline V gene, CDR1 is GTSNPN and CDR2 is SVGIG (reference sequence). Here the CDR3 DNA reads TGTGCCTGGGGGGGTCGTGGCTACACCTTC. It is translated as CAWGGRGYTF.

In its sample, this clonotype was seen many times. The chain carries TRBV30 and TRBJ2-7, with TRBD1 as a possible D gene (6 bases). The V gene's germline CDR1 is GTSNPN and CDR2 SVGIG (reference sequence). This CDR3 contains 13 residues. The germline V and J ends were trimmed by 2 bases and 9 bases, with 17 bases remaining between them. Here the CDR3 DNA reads TGTGCCTGGAGTTCAGGACAGCCCACGGGGCAGTACTTC. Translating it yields CAWSSGQPTGQYF.

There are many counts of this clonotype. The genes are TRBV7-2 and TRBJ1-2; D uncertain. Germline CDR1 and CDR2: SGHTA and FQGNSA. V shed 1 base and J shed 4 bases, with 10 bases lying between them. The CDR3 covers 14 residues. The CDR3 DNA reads TGTGCCAGCAGCTTAGAACAGATTGGCTATGGCTACACCTTC. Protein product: CASSLEQIGYGYTF.

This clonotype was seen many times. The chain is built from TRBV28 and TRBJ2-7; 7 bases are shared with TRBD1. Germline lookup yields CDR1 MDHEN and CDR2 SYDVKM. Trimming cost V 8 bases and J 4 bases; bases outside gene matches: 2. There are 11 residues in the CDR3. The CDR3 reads CASARGYEQYF. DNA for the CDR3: TGTGCCAGCGCCAGGGGGTACGAGCAGTACTTC.

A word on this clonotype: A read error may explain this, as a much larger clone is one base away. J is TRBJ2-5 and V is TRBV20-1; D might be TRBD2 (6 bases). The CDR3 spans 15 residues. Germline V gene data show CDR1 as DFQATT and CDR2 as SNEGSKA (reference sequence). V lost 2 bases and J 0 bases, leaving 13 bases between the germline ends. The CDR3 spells CSARRRLGYQETQYF. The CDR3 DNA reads TGCAGTGCTAGAAGACGACTAGGGTACCAAGAGACCCAGTACTTC.

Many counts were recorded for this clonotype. CDR3 protein: CASSSKTSGGLGGETQYF. As DNA, the CDR3 is TGTGCCAGCAGCTCGAAGACTAGCGGGGGGCTTGGGGGAGAGACCCAGTACTTC. The chain has TRBV11-2 and TRBJ2-5; 13 bases fit TRBD2. V trimming: 4 bases; J trimming: 4 bases; junction bases outside the gene matches: 12. Germline loops: CDR1 SGHAT, CDR2 FQNNGV. The CDR3 is 18 amino acids.

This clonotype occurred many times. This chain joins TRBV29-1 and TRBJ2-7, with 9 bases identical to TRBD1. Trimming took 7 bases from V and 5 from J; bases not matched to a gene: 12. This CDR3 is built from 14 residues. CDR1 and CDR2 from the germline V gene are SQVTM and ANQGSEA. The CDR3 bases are TGCAGCGCCAAGCCGGGACAGGGTACCCACGAGCAGTACTTC. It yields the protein CSAKPGQGTHEQYF.

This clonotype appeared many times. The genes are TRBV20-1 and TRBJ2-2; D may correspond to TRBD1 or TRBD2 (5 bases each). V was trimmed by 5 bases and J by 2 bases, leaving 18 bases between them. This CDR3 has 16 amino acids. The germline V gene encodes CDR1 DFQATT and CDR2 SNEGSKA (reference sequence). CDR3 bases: TGCAGTGCTCGGGGCGAGGGGACCCTTAACACCGGGGAGCTGTTTTTT. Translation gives CSARGEGTLNTGELFF.

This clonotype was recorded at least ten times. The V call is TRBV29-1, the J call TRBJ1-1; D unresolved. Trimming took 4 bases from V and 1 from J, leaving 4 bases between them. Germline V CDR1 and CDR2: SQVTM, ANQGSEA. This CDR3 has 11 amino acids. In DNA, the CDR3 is TGCAGCGTTGTTAGGAACACTGAAGCTTTCTTT. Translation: CSVVRNTEAFF.

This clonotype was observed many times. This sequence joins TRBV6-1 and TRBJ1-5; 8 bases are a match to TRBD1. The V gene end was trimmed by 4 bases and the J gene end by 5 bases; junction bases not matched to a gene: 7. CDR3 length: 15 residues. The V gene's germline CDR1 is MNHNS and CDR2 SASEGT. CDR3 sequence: CASSVGPGGYQPQHF. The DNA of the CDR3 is TGTGCCAGCAGTGTTGGGCCAGGGGGCTATCAGCCCCAGCATTTT.

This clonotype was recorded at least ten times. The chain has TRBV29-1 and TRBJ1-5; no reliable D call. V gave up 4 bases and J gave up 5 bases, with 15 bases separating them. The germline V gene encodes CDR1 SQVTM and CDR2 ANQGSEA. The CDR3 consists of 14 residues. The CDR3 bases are TGCAGCGTTGCTGGGGTAGGCGTGGATCAGCCCCAGCATTTT. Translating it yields CSVAGVGVDQPQHF.

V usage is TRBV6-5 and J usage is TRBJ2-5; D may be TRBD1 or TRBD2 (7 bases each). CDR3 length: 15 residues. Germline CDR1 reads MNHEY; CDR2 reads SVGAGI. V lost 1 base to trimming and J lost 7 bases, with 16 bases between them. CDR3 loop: CASSYFAGGDGTQYF. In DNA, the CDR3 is TGTGCCAGCAGTTACTTCGCAGGGGGGGACGGGACCCAGTACTTC.

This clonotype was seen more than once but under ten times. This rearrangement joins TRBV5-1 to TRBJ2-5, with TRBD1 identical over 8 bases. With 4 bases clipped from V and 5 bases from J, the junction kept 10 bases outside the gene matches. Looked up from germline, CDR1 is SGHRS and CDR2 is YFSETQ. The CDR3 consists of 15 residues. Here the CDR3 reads CASSPGQGMRETQYF. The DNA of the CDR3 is TGCGCCAGCAGCCCAGGACAGGGAATGAGGGAGACCCAGTACTTC.

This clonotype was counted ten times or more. The DNA for the CDR3 is TGTGCCAGCAGTGAAGTACCAGCCGGCTCTGGAAACACCATATATTTT. Translated, it gives CASSEVPAGSGNTIYF. The rearrangement uses TRBV6-1 and TRBJ1-3; D not certain. The CDR3 is 16 residues long. Trimming stripped 1 base from V and 0 bases from J, with 10 bases between. Per the germline V gene, CDR1 is MNHNS and CDR2 is SASEGT.

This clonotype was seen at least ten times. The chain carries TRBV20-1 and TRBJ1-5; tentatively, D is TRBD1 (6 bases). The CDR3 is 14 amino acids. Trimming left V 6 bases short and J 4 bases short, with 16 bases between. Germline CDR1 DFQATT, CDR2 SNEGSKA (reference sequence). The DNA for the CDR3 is TGCAGTGCCGCGAGGGGGGCAGGGAATCAGCCCCAGCATTTT. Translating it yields CSAARGAGNQPQHF.

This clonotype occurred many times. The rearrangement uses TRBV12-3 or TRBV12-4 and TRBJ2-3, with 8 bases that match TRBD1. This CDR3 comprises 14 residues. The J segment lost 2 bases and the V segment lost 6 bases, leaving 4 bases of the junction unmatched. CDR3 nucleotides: TGTGCCAGCAGACTGGACAGGGCCACAGATACGCAGTATTTT. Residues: CASRLDRATDTQYF.